Detailed here is one T cell receptor beta chain. The junction departs from the called germline gene at one end, perhaps through a read error. The sample comes from a study of shared clonotypes between healthy human individuals. The table came from immunoSEQ multiplex PCR; TCRdb's copy has only in-frame clones and leaves some out. The table records 2 million to 2.5 million clones, 85% to 95% of them present only once. This CDR3 region has 16 residues. The germline CDR1 and CDR2 sequences are SGDLS and YYNGEE. Sequencing was done on a sample of naive CD4+ T cells from PBMCs. Subset noted: CD45RA+ positively selected. J is TRBJ2-2 and V is TRBV9; 7 nucleotides match TRBD2. This receptor was identified in a man aged 18 to 29 in good health. Some clones in this sample may be carry-over from other donors' samples. In DNA, the CDR3 is TGTGCCAGCAGCGTGTCTGGCGGGAGCGAACACCGGGGAGCTGTTTTT. As protein: CASSVSGGSEHRGAVF.